The source of this T cell receptor beta chain is a study of CD8 T cells in ankylosing spondylitis. General study points: Roughly eight highly homologous variants made up a TCR beta motif, and this motif appeared characteristic of ankylosing spondylitis blood. In ankylosing spondylitis patients, matched synovial fluid reportedly showed significant enrichment of disease-linked clones. Disease-linked clones proved CD8+ and comparatively uncommon in peripheral blood.

V was shortened by 2 bases and J by 8 bases, with 13 bases between the two germline ends. Per germline, CDR1 SGHDT and CDR2 YYEEEE. CDR3 length: 14 residues. Quantitative molecular-barcoded 5'-RACE generated the TCR beta libraries. TCRdb re-derived calls from the 5' RACE reads in MiXCR, one entry per CDR3 protein. There are about 52,000 distinct CDR3 sequences in the sample; 7.4% occur only once, and roughly 8% lies in the top ten. Note on this clonotype: As yet, its antigen is unknown.

The origin of this receptor is a female donor with ankylosing spondylitis or in good health (not recorded which). Specimen: blood, either unsorted or a sorted T cell fraction (not recorded which). V and J are TRBV5-6 and TRBJ1-4; weak D call: TRBD1 (5 bases). The CDR3 protein is CASSFLSGDEKLFF. Written as DNA, the CDR3 is TGTGCCAGCAGCTTTCTCTCCGGGGACGAAAAACTGTTTTTT.